The sequence of this TCR beta chain was determined in a study of CD8+ T cells in alopecia areata. The treatment is: oral pan-JAK inhibitor, 5-10 mg twice daily. V lost 5 bases to trimming and J lost 7 bases, with 15 bases between them. Germline lookup yields CDR1 SGHVS and CDR2 FNYEAQ. The CDR3 has 13 amino acids. Extracted RNA was reverse transcribed, and the resulting cDNA served as sequencing template. Only in-frame clones appear in the TCRdb table, and some are missing; sequencing was by immunoSEQ multiplex PCR. Among roughly 99,000 clones listed, roughly 84% were seen once. This rearrangement joins TRBV7-6 to TRBJ2-7; tentatively, D is TRBD2 (6 bases). The material was CD8+ T cells sorted from blood, obtained at week 24, from a patient treated with tofacitinib. The clonotype comes from a human donor with alopecia areata. CDR3 in DNA: TGTGCCAGCAGCCCACCTGGGGGAGGTGAGCAGTACTTC. This sequence encodes CASSPPGGGEQYF.